The 4 T cell receptor beta chains below all came from one sample that was sequenced in a study of somatic mutations in cytotoxic T cells in rheumatoid arthritis. Measured with immunoSEQ multiplex PCR; TCRdb has only the in-frame clones, and not every one. The table lists 8,500 to 13,000 clones, roughly 68% of them singletons. Sequencing was done on a sample of CD8+ T cells sorted from blood. The receptors were sampled from a man aged 55 to 69 in good health.

The J gene is TRBJ2-1, the V gene TRBV5-1; 9 bases fit TRBD2. CDR1 and CDR2 (germline): SGHRS, YFSETQ. After removal of 0 bases from V and 7 bases from J, the junction contained 5 bases not matched to a gene. The CDR3 totals 15 residues. The CDR3 nucleotides are TGCGCCAGCAGCTTGGAACCTAGCGGGGTGAATGAGCAGTTCTTC. This gives the protein CASSLEPSGVNEQFF.

This clone was observed once. The genes are TRBV29-1 and TRBJ2-2; tentative D call: TRBD1 (5 bases). The V gene lost 2 bases and the J gene lost 1 base, with 8 bases spanning the gap. This CDR3 is 14 amino acids long. CDR1 is SQVTM, CDR2 ANQGSEA, per germline. This CDR3 reads CSVERGWNTGELFF. CDR3 nucleotides: TGCAGCGTTGAAAGGGGCTGGAACACCGGGGAGCTGTTTTTT.

J is TRBJ2-2 and V is TRBV11-2; D gene unclear. From germline, CDR1 is SGHAT and CDR2 FQNNGV. Trimming cost V 2 bases and J 0 bases, with 10 bases left between them. This CDR3 has 16 amino acids. The CDR3: CASSLLAATNTGELFF. In nucleotides, the CDR3 is TGTGCCAGCAGCTTACTGGCGGCTACGAACACCGGGGAGCTGTTTTTT. The full variable domain, in which reference TRBV11-2 and TRBJ2-2 provide the parts outside the CDR3, is EAGVAQSPRYKIIEKRQSVAFWCNPISGHATLYWYQQILGQGPKLLIQFQNNGVVDDSQLPKDRFSAERLKGVDSTLKIQPAKLEDSAVYLCASSLLAATNTGELFFGEGSRLTVL.

The chain couples TRBV28 to TRBJ2-1; 11 bases match TRBD2. This CDR3 comprises 15 residues. In germline, CDR1 is MDHEN, CDR2 SYDVKM. Trimming removed 7 bases from V and 4 bases from J; junction bases left unmatched: 6. CDR3 amino acids: CASTLLAGAYNEQFF. The CDR3 DNA follows: TGTGCCAGCACCTTACTAGCGGGGGCTTACAATGAGCAGTTCTTC.